One and the same sample provided the 15 T cell receptor beta chains below, sequenced in a study of shared clonotypes between healthy human individuals. The method was immunoSEQ multiplex PCR; TCRdb's version includes in-frame clones alone and lacks a portion of them. The sample records 2 million or so clones, 85% to 95% being singletons. The sequenced sample consisted of naive CD4+ T cells sorted from blood. Noted subset: CD45RA+ positively selected. The receptors derive from a man between 18 and 29 years old in good health.

The chain is built from TRBV11-2 and TRBJ2-7; 7 bases map to TRBD1. V lost 2 bases and J lost 5; bases outside the gene matches: 9. Germline CDR1 is SGHAT and CDR2 is FQNNGV. The CDR3 has 15 residues. The CDR3 coding sequence is TGTGCCAGCAGCTTAAGGGGGCGGTCACAGGACGAGCAGTACTTC. It is translated as CASSLRGRSQDEQYF.

The V call is TRBV19, the J call TRBJ2-5, with D unclear. Between the trimmed V and J ends, which lost 0 bases and 5 bases, there was a span of 10 bases. Germline CDR1 reads LNHDA; CDR2 reads SQIVND (reference sequence). The length of the CDR3 is 14 residues. The CDR3 nucleotides read TGTGCCAGTAGTATAGATCTGGCGAGTGAGACCCAGTACTTC. Protein product: CASSIDLASETQYF.

This rearrangement joins TRBV4-1 to TRBJ2-3, with D maybe TRBD2 (5 bases). The CDR3 has 15 amino acids. Germline loops: CDR1 MGHRA, CDR2 YSYEKL. The V and J ends lost 4 bases and 1 base respectively, with 12 bases between them. In DNA, the CDR3 is TGCGCCAGCAGCCTGAAGGGAGCTGGCACAGATACGCAGTATTTT. Translation gives CASSLKGAGTDTQYF.

As regards this clone: The sample carries other DNA sequences with the same CDR3. The chain joins TRBV29-1 to TRBJ2-2, with a weak D call TRBD1 (6 bases). V lost 3 bases and J 2 bases, leaving 10 bases between the germline ends. This CDR3 has 14 residues. The germline gives CDR1 SQVTM, CDR2 ANQGSEA. CDR3 DNA: TGCAGCGTTGAGGGCAGGGGTAACACCGGGGAGCTGTTTTTT. Translated, it gives CSVEGRGNTGELFF.

The chain couples TRBV30 to TRBJ2-3; perhaps D is TRBD1 or TRBD2 (6 bases each). Germline V lookup: CDR1 GTSNPN, CDR2 SVGIG (reference sequence). The CDR3 runs 13 residues. The V and J ends lost 1 base and 5 bases respectively, with 10 bases between them. The CDR3 DNA sequence: TGTGCCTGGAGTGGGGGGGCGAGAGATACGCAGTATTTT. Translating gives CAWSGGARDTQYF.

The rearrangement uses TRBV7-8 and TRBJ1-5; 7 nucleotides line up with TRBD1. Germline V gene data show CDR1 as SGHVS and CDR2 as FQNEAQ. V lost 0 bases and J lost 0; bases outside the gene matches: 5. The CDR3 length is 17 residues. CDR3 in amino acids: CASSLAGTEYSNQPQHF. The CDR3 bases are TGTGCCAGCAGCTTAGCGGGGACAGAATATAGCAATCAGCCCCAGCATTTT.

The CDR3 loop is CATSRDRGGYEQYF. The CDR3, as DNA: TGTGCCACCAGCAGAGATAGGGGGGGCTACGAGCAGTACTTC. The chain couples TRBV15 to TRBJ2-7, with D possibly being TRBD2 (7 bases). The CDR3 extends over 14 amino acids. Trimming took 0 bases from V and 3 from J, leaving 9 bases between them. Germline V gene lookup returns CDR1 LNHNV and CDR2 YYDKDF (reference sequence).

This clone was observed once. The chain recombines TRBV11-2 with TRBJ2-3; weak D call: TRBD2 (6 bases). Looked up from germline, CDR1 is SGHAT and CDR2 is FQNNGV. The CDR3 is 16 residues long. V lost 4 bases, J lost 4 bases, and 18 bases lay in between. As DNA, the CDR3 is TGTGCCAGCAGCTCTGTCAAGTCTCGGGGGTCAGATACGCAGTATTTT. This codes for CASSSVKSRGSDTQYF.

This rearrangement joins TRBV29-1 to TRBJ2-3, with unresolved D. Between the trimmed V and J ends, which lost 6 bases and 0 bases, there was a span of 13 bases. This CDR3 contains 14 residues. CDR1 is SQVTM, CDR2 ANQGSEA, per germline. The CDR3 nucleotides are TGCAGCGTCGCCTTCGCGGTTAGCACAGATACGCAGTATTTT. It codes for CSVAFAVSTDTQYF.

Notes on this clone: This sample also contains other DNA sequences that code for the same CDR3. The V and J genes are TRBV4-1 and TRBJ1-4, with a weak D call TRBD1 (5 bases). V gave up 3 bases and J gave up 1 base, with 9 bases separating them. The germline CDR1 and CDR2 sequences are MGHRA and YSYEKL. The CDR3 runs to 15 residues. CDR3 loop: CASSQTGLTNEKLFF. CDR3 sequence (DNA): TGCGCCAGCAGCCAGACGGGGCTAACTAATGAAAAACTGTTTTTT.

This clone showed up just a few times. This chain uses TRBV27 with TRBJ1-6, with TRBD1 matching 7 bases. With 2 bases clipped from V and 9 bases from J, the junction kept 7 bases outside the gene matches. This CDR3 comprises 15 residues. Germline CDR1 reads MNHEY; CDR2 reads SMNVEV (reference sequence). The CDR3 region is CASSLLTGKSSPLHF. Written as DNA, the CDR3 is TGTGCCAGCAGTTTACTGACAGGGAAATCTTCACCCCTCCACTTT.

This clone has a single count. Other DNA sequences in the same sample also yield this CDR3. This chain joins TRBV6-5 and TRBJ1-2; no reliable D call. With 0 bases removed from V and 4 bases from J, the gap between germline ends came to 3 bases. The CDR3 is 12 amino acids. Germline CDR1 reads MNHEY; CDR2 reads SVGAGI. The CDR3 loop reads CASSYSGYGYTF. CDR3 in DNA: TGTGCCAGCAGTTACTCGGGCTATGGCTACACCTTC.

With regard to this clone: At one boundary the junction diverges from the germline segment, which might be a read error. V is TRBV28 and J is TRBJ1-6; 9 bases are shared with TRBD1. The germline gives CDR1 MDHEN, CDR2 SYDVKM. CDR3 size: 17 residues. The CDR3 protein is CASSLLGQGGYSSPLHF. In DNA, the CDR3 is TGTGCCAGCAGTTTGCTGGGACAGGGAGGGTATAGTTCACCCCTCCACTTT.

This chain uses TRBV27 with TRBJ2-2; D is ambiguous. Looked up from germline, CDR1 is MNHEY and CDR2 is SMNVEV (reference sequence). The germline V and J ends were trimmed by 1 base and 2 bases, with 8 bases remaining between them. This CDR3 is built from 15 residues. The DNA for the CDR3 is TGTGCCAGCAGTTTATACAGAGTCAACACCGGGGAGCTGTTTTTT. This encodes CASSLYRVNTGELFF.

V and J are TRBV9 and TRBJ1-6; tentatively, D is TRBD1 (6 bases). This CDR3 is built from 15 residues. The V end lost 7 bases, the J end lost 7 bases, and 18 bases lay between the germline ends. Germline-derived CDR1 and CDR2 are SGDLS and YYNGEE. The CDR3 sequence: CASGGGEIGNSPLHF. The CDR3 region has the DNA TGTGCCAGCGGGGGCGGGGAGATCGGGAATTCACCCCTCCACTTT.